A single sample gave rise to the 21 T cell receptor beta chains below, sequenced in a study of beta chain features in type 1 diabetes. Expressed TCRB transcripts got sequenced, as all isolated RNA was reverse transcribed. The data were produced by immunoSEQ multiplex PCR, yet TCRdb's version contains in-frame clones alone and is incomplete. The sample lists fewer than 45,000 clones, 64% occurring once. Sequenced: Tregs from blood. The receptor source for this set is a woman aged 25 to 45 in good health.

This clone was seen only a few times. V usage is TRBV6-6 and J usage is TRBJ2-2; no clear D gene. This CDR3 spans 14 amino acids. V was trimmed by 8 bases and J by 0 bases, leaving 10 bases between them. The germline V gene encodes CDR1 MNHNY and CDR2 SVGAGI (reference sequence). The CDR3 here is CASCPQTNTGELFF. For the CDR3, the DNA is TGTGCCAGCTGTCCACAGACGAACACCGGGGAGCTGTTTTTT.

CDR3 amino acids: CASSFLTSGYEQYF. DNA of the CDR3: TGCGCCAGCAGCTTTCTAACTAGCGGCTACGAGCAGTACTTC. The gene calls are TRBV5-1 and TRBJ2-7; 8 bases fit TRBD2. Germline V lookup: CDR1 SGHRS, CDR2 YFSETQ. The CDR3 runs 14 residues. J lost 3 bases, V lost 2 bases, and 4 bases had no gene match.

The chain combines TRBV29-1 with TRBJ2-7; 8 nucleotides agree with TRBD2. The CDR3 has 15 residues. The V gene's germline CDR1 is SQVTM and CDR2 ANQGSEA. The trim removed 4 bases at V and 0 bases at J, leaving 8 bases unmatched. CDR3 in amino acids: CSVVLAGRSSYEQYF. The CDR3 region has the DNA TGCAGCGTTGTCCTAGCGGGTCGAAGCTCCTACGAGCAGTACTTC.

The V and J genes are TRBV7-2 and TRBJ2-5; 8 bases are a match to TRBD2. The CDR3 is 14 amino acids. The junction had 3 bases not matched to a gene; V was cut back by 0 bases and J by 6 bases. Germline V gene sequence: CDR1 SGHTA, CDR2 FQGNSA. CDR3 in amino acids: CASSLASGTKTQYF. In DNA form, the CDR3 reads TGTGCCAGCAGCTTAGCTAGCGGGACCAAGACCCAGTACTTC.

The CDR3 here is CASSQTGVITGELFF. Here the CDR3 DNA reads TGTGCCAGCAGTCAGACAGGGGTAATCACCGGGGAGCTGTTTTTT. V gene TRBV6-1 combines with J gene TRBJ2-2, with 8 bases that match TRBD1. Trimming cost V 5 bases and J 4 bases; bases outside gene matches: 6. Germline-derived CDR1 and CDR2 are MNHNS and SASEGT. CDR3 length equals 15 residues.

The rearrangement joins TRBV9 to TRBJ2-3; 7 nucleotides match TRBD2. The trim removed 2 bases at V and 2 bases at J, leaving 8 bases unmatched. The CDR3 totals 16 residues. Germline V lookup: CDR1 SGDLS, CDR2 YYNGEE. CDR3: CASSVGVGGNTDTQYF. The CDR3 nucleotides are TGTGCCAGCAGCGTCGGCGTGGGGGGGAACACAGATACGCAGTATTTT.

The chain employs TRBV5-6 and TRBJ2-3; 7 bases are a match to TRBD2. The germline V gene has CDR1 SGHDT and CDR2 YYEEEE. CDR3 length: 14 residues. The V segment lost 3 bases and the J segment 2 bases; nucleotides outside the gene matches: 3. The CDR3 loop is CASSWGGFTDTQYF. The CDR3 bases are TGTGCCAGCAGCTGGGGGGGGTTCACAGATACGCAGTATTTT.

The CDR3 sequence: CASSWRDFSKNIQYF. For the CDR3, the DNA is TGCGCCAGCAGCTGGAGGGACTTTTCCAAAAACATTCAGTACTTC. V gene TRBV5-1 combines with J gene TRBJ2-4, with D possibly being TRBD2 (6 bases). Trimming removed 3 bases at V and 2 bases at J, with 12 bases between. Germline V CDR1 and CDR2: SGHRS, YFSETQ. The CDR3 consists of 15 residues.

This sequence joins TRBV11-3 and TRBJ2-3; the match to TRBD2 covers 7 bases. Germline CDR1 is SGHNT and CDR2 is YENEEA. Trimming took 5 bases from V and 0 from J; bases not matched to a gene: 8. This CDR3 comprises 16 residues. DNA for the CDR3: TGTGCCAGCAGCCCTCTTAATAGCGGGAGCACAGATACGCAGTATTTT. It encodes CASSPLNSGSTDTQYF.

This clone was seen a handful of times. In nucleotides, the CDR3 is TGTGCCAGCAGCCCCGTCGGGGGGAGCGGAGGAACCGGGGAGCTGTTTTTT. Translation gives CASSPVGGSGGTGELFF. The rearrangement links TRBV7-3 to TRBJ2-2, with 7 positions matching TRBD2. This CDR3 comprises 17 residues. Germline V gene lookup returns CDR1 SGHTA and CDR2 FQGTGA. V shed 5 bases and J 5 bases; nucleotides not matched to a gene: 14.

The chain has TRBV6-1 and TRBJ2-5; 9 bases match TRBD1. Germline V gives CDR1 MNHNS, CDR2 SASEGT. Trimming took 4 bases from V and 5 from J; bases not matched to a gene: 5. The CDR3 totals 14 residues. The CDR3 loop is CASSVTGGEETQYF. The CDR3 DNA reads as TGTGCCAGCAGTGTCACAGGGGGCGAGGAGACCCAGTACTTC.

CDR3 sequence: CASSEYPSGRGNEQFF. In DNA form, the CDR3 reads TGTGCCAGCAGTGAATATCCTAGCGGGAGGGGCAATGAGCAGTTCTTC. This chain connects TRBV25-1 to TRBJ2-1; 12 nucleotides align to TRBD2. V shed 0 bases and J 6 bases; nucleotides not matched to a gene: 3. Germline CDR1 reads MGHDK; CDR2 reads SYGVNS. This CDR3 comprises 16 residues.

The sample holds a few counts of this clone. V is TRBV18 and J is TRBJ2-7, with D unclear. Looked up from germline, CDR1 is KGHSH and CDR2 is LQKENI. Between the trimmed V and J ends, which lost 4 bases and 0 bases, there was a span of 4 bases. The CDR3 contains 12 residues. The CDR3 is CASSLSSYEQYF. The CDR3 nucleotides read TGTGCCAGCTCACTCAGCTCCTACGAGCAGTACTTC.

This rearrangement joins TRBV11-2 to TRBJ2-1, with TRBD2 matching 12 bases. J was trimmed by 5 bases and V by 6 bases; bases with no gene match: 2. The germline gives CDR1 SGHAT, CDR2 FQNNGV. The CDR3 is 14 amino acids. The CDR3 DNA sequence: TGTGCCAGCAGGTGGACTAGCGGGAACAATGAGCAGTTCTTC. Protein: CASRWTSGNNEQFF.

The rearrangement uses TRBV29-1 and TRBJ1-2, with 12 bases aligning to TRBD1. The trim removed 6 bases at V and 8 bases at J, leaving 4 bases unmatched. From germline, CDR1 is SQVTM and CDR2 ANQGSEA. This CDR3 region has 12 residues. CDR3 coding DNA: TGCAGCGTGGGACAGGGGGCGCGAGGCTACACCTTC. This translates into CSVGQGARGYTF. Full variable domain (missing parts from reference TRBV29-1 and TRBJ1-2): SAVISQKPSRDICQRGTSLTIQCQVDSQVTMMFWYRQQPGQSLTLIATANQGSEATYESGFVIDKFPISRPNLTFSTLTVSNMSPEDSSIYLCSVGQGARGYTFGSGTRLTVV.

CDR3 amino acids: CASSQVGAGSSYNEQFF. The CDR3, as DNA: TGCGCCAGCAGCCAAGTAGGGGCCGGGAGCTCCTACAATGAGCAGTTCTTC. The rearrangement uses TRBV4-3 and TRBJ2-1; possibly TRBD2 for D (6 bases). Deletions cut 1 base from V and 0 bases from J, with 13 bases between. The germline V gene has CDR1 LGHNA and CDR2 YSLEER. The CDR3 is made up of 17 amino acids.

The CDR3 nucleotides read TGTGCCATCAGTGAAGCCGACGGGGAGCTGTTTTTT. Protein sequence: CAISEADGELFF. The chain carries TRBV10-3 and TRBJ2-2, with no clear D. This CDR3 is 12 amino acids long. With 3 bases removed from V and 7 bases from J, the gap between germline ends came to 6 bases. CDR1 and CDR2 from the germline V gene are ENHRY and SYGVKD.

This chain connects TRBV6-1 to TRBJ2-1; D uncertain. The germline CDR1 and CDR2 sequences are MNHNS and SASEGT. V was cut by 4 bases and J by 10 bases, with 14 bases left in between. The CDR3 extends over 13 amino acids. CDR3 amino acids: CASSGGPWSEQFF. The CDR3 nucleotides are TGTGCCAGCAGTGGAGGTCCCTGGAGCGAGCAGTTCTTC.

V and J are TRBV19 and TRBJ1-5; no definite D call. The CDR3 consists of 15 residues. V was pared by 5 bases and J by 0 bases, with 11 bases between. Germline V CDR1 and CDR2: LNHDA, SQIVND (reference sequence). CDR3 in DNA: TGTGCCAGTAGTCGTCGGGATTATAGCAATCAGCCCCAGCATTTT. It specifies CASSRRDYSNQPQHF.

This clone occurred a few times. CDR3 sequence reads: CASSQEGQGIGTDTQYF. CDR3 coding DNA: TGTGCCAGCAGCCAAGAGGGGCAGGGGATAGGCACAGATACGCAGTATTTT. V and J are TRBV4-2 and TRBJ2-3; possibly TRBD1 for D (6 bases). Trimming shortened V by 0 bases and J by 1 base, and 14 bases separated the two germline ends. This CDR3 contains 17 residues. Germline V gene sequence: CDR1 LGHNA, CDR2 YNFKEQ.

The chain links TRBV4-2 to TRBJ1-4; the match to TRBD1 covers 8 bases. This CDR3 has 15 residues. CDR1 LGHNA and CDR2 YNFKEQ come from the germline V gene. V lost 1 base, J lost 2 bases, and 0 bases stayed unmatched. The CDR3 here is CASSQGDRTNEKLFF. The DNA of the CDR3 is TGTGCCAGCAGCCAAGGGGACAGGACTAATGAAAAACTGTTTTTT.